These 8 T cell receptor beta chains share one sample of origin, sequenced in a study of blood T cell repertoires in COVID-19. Data came from immunoSEQ multiplex PCR; TCRdb stores just in-frame clones and leaves some out. The data show about 160,000 clones, 85% seen once. Source material: peripheral blood. These receptors were obtained from a human donor with acute or convalescent COVID-19. The donor label of this sample is uncertain.

The chain combines TRBV14 with TRBJ1-3; 7 nucleotides line up with TRBD1. Germline V CDR1 and CDR2: SGHDN, FVKESK. The CDR3 length is 15 residues. V was clipped by 3 bases and J by 13 bases; unmatched bases: 15. The chain's CDR3 is CASSHTGTANQAIYF. In nucleotides, the CDR3 is TGTGCCAGCAGCCACACCGGGACAGCCAACCAGGCGATATATTTT.

The chain is built from TRBV5-4 and TRBJ1-5, with TRBD1 matching over 9 bases. J lost 3 bases, V lost 4 bases, and 8 bases had no gene match. From germline, CDR1 is SGHNT and CDR2 YYREEE (reference sequence). The length of the CDR3 is 16 residues. The CDR3 coding sequence is TGTGCCAGCAGCCTGAGCGGACAGGGGTACAATCAGCCCCAGCATTTT. Translated, it gives CASSLSGQGYNQPQHF.

The chain couples TRBV6-2 or TRBV6-3 to TRBJ1-1, with 9 bases aligning to TRBD1. This CDR3 is 15 amino acids long. In germline, CDR1 is MNHEY, CDR2 SVGEGT. V lost 6 bases and J lost 5; bases outside the gene matches: 10. The CDR3 is CASSRARTGETEAFF. Written as DNA, the CDR3 is TGTGCCAGCAGCCGCGCCCGGACAGGGGAGACTGAAGCTTTCTTT.

The chain links TRBV7-3 to TRBJ1-6; D call uncertain. Between the trimmed V and J ends, which lost 0 bases and 6 bases, there was a span of 6 bases. Germline V gene sequence: CDR1 SGHTA, CDR2 FQGTGA. The CDR3 contains 14 residues. This CDR3 reads CASSLTTSNSPLHF. The CDR3 DNA reads as TGTGCCAGCAGCTTAACAACATCTAATTCACCCCTCCACTTT.

The rearrangement joins TRBV19 to TRBJ2-6; D is undetermined. The V end lost 6 bases, the J end lost 0 bases, and 18 bases lay between the germline ends. Germline values: CDR1 LNHDA, CDR2 SQIVND (reference sequence). CDR3 length: 18 amino acids. The CDR3 protein is CASRQDVPRSSGANVLTF. CDR3 DNA sequence: TGTGCCAGTAGGCAAGACGTACCGAGGTCCTCTGGGGCCAACGTCCTGACTTTC.

The V gene is TRBV28, the J gene TRBJ2-7; D is unresolved. Germline lookup yields CDR1 MDHEN and CDR2 SYDVKM. Trimming took 4 bases from V and 0 from J, leaving 4 bases between them. The CDR3 extends over 12 amino acids. CDR3 DNA sequence: TGTGCCAGCAGTTCTAACTCCTACGAGCAGTACTTC. Protein product: CASSSNSYEQYF.

The chain uses TRBV11-2 and TRBJ1-2, with D maybe TRBD1 (6 bases). V gave up 0 bases and J gave up 0 bases, with 20 bases separating them. CDR3 length: 19 residues. Germline CDR1 is SGHAT and CDR2 is FQNNGV. DNA of the CDR3: TGTGCCAGCAGCTTAGACTCCCAGGGGAGGGGGACCACTAACTATGGCTACACCTTC. It specifies CASSLDSQGRGTTNYGYTF. Full variable domain (rest looked up from reference TRBV11-2 and TRBJ1-2): EAGVAQSPRYKIIEKRQSVAFWCNPISGHATLYWYQQILGQGPKLLIQFQNNGVVDDSQLPKDRFSAERLKGVDSTLKIQPAKLEDSAVYLCASSLDSQGRGTTNYGYTFGSGTRLTVV.

V and J are TRBV7-3 and TRBJ2-2; TRBD2 matches at 7 bases. The CDR3 totals 16 residues. Germline lookup yields CDR1 SGHTA and CDR2 FQGTGA. After removal of 3 bases from V and 6 bases from J, the junction contained 10 bases not matched to a gene. CDR3 sequence reads: CASSLGYGSGAGELFF. CDR3 DNA sequence: TGTGCCAGCAGCTTGGGCTATGGGAGCGGGGCCGGGGAGCTGTTTTTT.